This TCR beta chain was captured by sequencing in a study of blood T cell repertoires in COVID-19. Study as a whole: T cells, B-cell-depleted T cells, or PBMCs supplied cDNA or gDNA.

Seattle patient enrollment occurred during active infection, with longitudinal follow-up thereafter. As processed by the authors: Counts of nucleated cells, estimated from reference gene primer amplification, were obtained. Libraries were prepared by immunoSEQ multiplex PCR; TCRdb keeps only in-frame clonotypes and omits some of them. V and J calls and clone size come straight from that table; D and trimming were deduced from the DNA. The sample lists roughly 350,000 clones, over 70% occurring once. The sequence was collected from a woman between 50 and 59 years old with COVID-19, enrolled during active disease. The material sequenced was peripheral blood.

CDR3 sequence: CASSLGLAGITDTQYF. CDR3 nucleotides: TGTGCCAGCAGCTTAGGTCTAGCGGGGATCACAGATACGCAGTATTTT. The V and J genes are TRBV11-3 and TRBJ2-3; 9 nucleotides match TRBD2. The junction had 4 bases not matched to a gene; V was cut back by 1 base and J by 2 bases. The CDR3 consists of 16 residues. CDR1 is SGHNT, CDR2 YENEEA, per germline.